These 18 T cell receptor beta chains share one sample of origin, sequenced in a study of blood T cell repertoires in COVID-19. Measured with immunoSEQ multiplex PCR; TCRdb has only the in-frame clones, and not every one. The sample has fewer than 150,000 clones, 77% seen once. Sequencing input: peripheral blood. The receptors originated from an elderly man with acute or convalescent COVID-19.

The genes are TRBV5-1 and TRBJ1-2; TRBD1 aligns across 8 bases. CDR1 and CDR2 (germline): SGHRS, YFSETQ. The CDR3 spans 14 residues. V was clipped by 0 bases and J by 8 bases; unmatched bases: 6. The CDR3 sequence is CASSLGTGLRGYTF. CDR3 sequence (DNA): TGCGCCAGCAGCTTGGGGACAGGGCTGAGGGGCTACACCTTC.

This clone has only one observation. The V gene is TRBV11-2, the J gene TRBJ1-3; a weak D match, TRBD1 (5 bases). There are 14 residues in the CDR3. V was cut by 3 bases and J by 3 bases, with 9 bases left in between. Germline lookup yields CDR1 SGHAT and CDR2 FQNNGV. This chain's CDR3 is CASSFGTDGNTIYF. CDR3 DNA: TGTGCCAGCAGCTTCGGGACTGATGGAAACACCATATATTTT.

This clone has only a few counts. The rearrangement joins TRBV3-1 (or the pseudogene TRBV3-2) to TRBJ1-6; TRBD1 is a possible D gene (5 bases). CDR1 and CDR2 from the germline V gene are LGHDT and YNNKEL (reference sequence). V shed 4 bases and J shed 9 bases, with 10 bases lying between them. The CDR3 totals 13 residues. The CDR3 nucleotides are TGTGCCAGCAGCCGGGGGGTTGGTTCACCCCTCCACTTT. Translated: CASSRGVGSPLHF.

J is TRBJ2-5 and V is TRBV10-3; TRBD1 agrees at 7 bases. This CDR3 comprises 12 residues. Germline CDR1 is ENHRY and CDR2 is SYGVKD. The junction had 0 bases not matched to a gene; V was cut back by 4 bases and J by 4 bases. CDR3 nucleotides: TGTGCCATCAGTGGGGACAGAGAGACCCAGTACTTC. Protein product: CAISGDRETQYF.

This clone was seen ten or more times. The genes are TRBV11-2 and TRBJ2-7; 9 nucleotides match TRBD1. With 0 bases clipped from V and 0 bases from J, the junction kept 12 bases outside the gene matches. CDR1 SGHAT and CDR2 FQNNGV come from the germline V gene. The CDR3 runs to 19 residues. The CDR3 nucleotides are TGTGCCAGCAGCTTAGACGGGACAGGGCTACGAAGGGGCTCCTACGAGCAGTACTTC. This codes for CASSLDGTGLRRGSYEQYF.

CDR3 sequence reads: CASSIDRVRTDTQYF. The CDR3 DNA is TGCGCCAGCAGCATAGACAGGGTTCGTACAGATACGCAGTATTTT. The V gene is TRBV5-1, the J gene TRBJ2-3; 7 bases align to TRBD1. CDR3 length: 15 residues. CDR1 SGHRS and CDR2 YFSETQ come from the germline V gene. V shed 4 bases and J 3 bases; nucleotides not matched to a gene: 8.

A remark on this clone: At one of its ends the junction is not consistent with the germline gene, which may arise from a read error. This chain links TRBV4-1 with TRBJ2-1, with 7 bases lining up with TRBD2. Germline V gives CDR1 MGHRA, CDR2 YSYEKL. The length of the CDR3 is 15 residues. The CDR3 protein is CASRQDGGRHNEQFF. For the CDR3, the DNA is TGCGCCAGCAGGCAAGACGGGGGGAGGCACAATGAGCAGTTCTTC.

The CDR3 region is CSVEDPWGQGAYGYTF. The CDR3 DNA reads TGCAGCGTTGAGGACCCCTGGGGACAGGGGGCCTATGGCTACACCTTC. This sequence joins TRBV29-1 and TRBJ1-2, with TRBD1 matching 12 bases. Germline CDR1 and CDR2: SQVTM and ANQGSEA. There are 16 residues in the CDR3. V gave up 3 bases and J gave up 4 bases; unmatched junction bases: 9.

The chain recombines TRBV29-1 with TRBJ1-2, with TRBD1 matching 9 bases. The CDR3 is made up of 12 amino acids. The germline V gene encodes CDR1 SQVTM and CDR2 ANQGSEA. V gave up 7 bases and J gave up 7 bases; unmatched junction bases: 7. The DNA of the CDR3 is TGCAGCGGAGGGGACAGGGCGGGTGGCTACACCTTC. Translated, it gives CSGGDRAGGYTF. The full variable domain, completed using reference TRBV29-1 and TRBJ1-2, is SAVISQKPSRDICQRGTSLTIQCQVDSQVTMMFWYRQQPGQSLTLIATANQGSEATYESGFVIDKFPISRPNLTFSTLTVSNMSPEDSSIYLCSGGDRAGGYTFGSGTRLTVV.

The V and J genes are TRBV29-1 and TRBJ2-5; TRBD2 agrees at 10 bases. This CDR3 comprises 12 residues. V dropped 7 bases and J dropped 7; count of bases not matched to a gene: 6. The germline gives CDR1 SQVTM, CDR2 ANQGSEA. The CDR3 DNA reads TGCAGCGGGACTAGCGGCTGGGGGACCCAGTACTTC. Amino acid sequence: CSGTSGWGTQYF.

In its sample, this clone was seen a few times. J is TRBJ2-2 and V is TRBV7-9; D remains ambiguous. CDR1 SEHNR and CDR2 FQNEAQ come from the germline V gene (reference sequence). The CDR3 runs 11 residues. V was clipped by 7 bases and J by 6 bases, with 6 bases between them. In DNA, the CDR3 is TGTGCCAGCACACTCCCCGGGGAGCTGTTTTTT. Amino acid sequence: CASTLPGELFF.

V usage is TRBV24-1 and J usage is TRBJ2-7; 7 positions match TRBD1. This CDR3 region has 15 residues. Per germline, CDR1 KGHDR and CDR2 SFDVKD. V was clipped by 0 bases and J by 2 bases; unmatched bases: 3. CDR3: CATSDLGQGAYEQYF. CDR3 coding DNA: TGTGCCACCAGTGATTTGGGGCAGGGGGCCTACGAGCAGTACTTC.

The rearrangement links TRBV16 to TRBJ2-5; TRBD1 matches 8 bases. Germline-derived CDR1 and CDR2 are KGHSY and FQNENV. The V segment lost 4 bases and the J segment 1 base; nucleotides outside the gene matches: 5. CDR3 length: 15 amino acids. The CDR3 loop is CASSLYTGGQETQYF. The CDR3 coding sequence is TGTGCCAGCAGCCTATATACAGGGGGCCAAGAGACCCAGTACTTC.

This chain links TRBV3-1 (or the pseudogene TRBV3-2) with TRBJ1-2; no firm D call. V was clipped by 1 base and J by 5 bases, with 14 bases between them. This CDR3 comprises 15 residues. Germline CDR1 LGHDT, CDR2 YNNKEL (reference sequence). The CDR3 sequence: CASSQAVHRWYGYTF. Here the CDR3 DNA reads TGTGCCAGCAGCCAAGCAGTTCACCGCTGGTATGGCTACACCTTC.

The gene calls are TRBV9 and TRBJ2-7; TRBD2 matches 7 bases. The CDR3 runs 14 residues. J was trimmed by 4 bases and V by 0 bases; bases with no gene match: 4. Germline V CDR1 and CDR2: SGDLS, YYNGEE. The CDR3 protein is CASSVESGAYEQYF. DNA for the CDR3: TGTGCCAGCAGCGTAGAGAGCGGGGCGTACGAGCAGTACTTC.

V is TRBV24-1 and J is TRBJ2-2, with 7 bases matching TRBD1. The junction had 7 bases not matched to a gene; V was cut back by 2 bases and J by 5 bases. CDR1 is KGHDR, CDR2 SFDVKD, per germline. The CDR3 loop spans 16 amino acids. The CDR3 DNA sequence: TGTGCCACCAGTGATTACTCAGGGGGACGGACCGGGGAGCTGTTTTTT. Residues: CATSDYSGGRTGELFF.

The CDR3 sequence is CASSKTGVEQYF. CDR3 bases: TGTGCCAGCTCGAAAACAGGGGTCGAGCAGTACTTC. The chain carries TRBV18 and TRBJ2-7; 7 bases agree with TRBD1. Germline CDR1 and CDR2: KGHSH and LQKENI. With 6 bases clipped from V and 6 bases from J, the junction kept 5 bases outside the gene matches. The CDR3 totals 12 residues.

As DNA, the CDR3 is TGTGCCAGCAGCTTCCCCGGGATTAACTCTGGAAACACCATATATTTT. The encoded protein is CASSFPGINSGNTIYF. This chain connects TRBV7-8 to TRBJ1-3; D is undetermined. Trimming cost V 3 bases and J 0 bases, with 12 bases left between them. Germline CDR1 reads SGHVS; CDR2 reads FQNEAQ. The CDR3 is 16 residues long.